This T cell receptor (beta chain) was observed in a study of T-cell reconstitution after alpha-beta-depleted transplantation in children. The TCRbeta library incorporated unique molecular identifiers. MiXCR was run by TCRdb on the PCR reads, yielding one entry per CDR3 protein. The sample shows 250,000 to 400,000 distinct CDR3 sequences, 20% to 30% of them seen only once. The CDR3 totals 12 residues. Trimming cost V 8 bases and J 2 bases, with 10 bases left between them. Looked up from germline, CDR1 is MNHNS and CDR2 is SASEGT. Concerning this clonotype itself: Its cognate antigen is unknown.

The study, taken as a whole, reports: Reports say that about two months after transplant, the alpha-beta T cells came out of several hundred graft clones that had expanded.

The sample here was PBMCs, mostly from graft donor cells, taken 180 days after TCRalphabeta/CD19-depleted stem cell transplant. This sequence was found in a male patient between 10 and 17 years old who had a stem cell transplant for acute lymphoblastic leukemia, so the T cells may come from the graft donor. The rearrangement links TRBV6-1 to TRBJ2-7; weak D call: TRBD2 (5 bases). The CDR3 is CASVGVAYEQYF. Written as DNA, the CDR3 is TGTGCCAGCGTCGGGGTGGCCTACGAGCAGTACTTC.